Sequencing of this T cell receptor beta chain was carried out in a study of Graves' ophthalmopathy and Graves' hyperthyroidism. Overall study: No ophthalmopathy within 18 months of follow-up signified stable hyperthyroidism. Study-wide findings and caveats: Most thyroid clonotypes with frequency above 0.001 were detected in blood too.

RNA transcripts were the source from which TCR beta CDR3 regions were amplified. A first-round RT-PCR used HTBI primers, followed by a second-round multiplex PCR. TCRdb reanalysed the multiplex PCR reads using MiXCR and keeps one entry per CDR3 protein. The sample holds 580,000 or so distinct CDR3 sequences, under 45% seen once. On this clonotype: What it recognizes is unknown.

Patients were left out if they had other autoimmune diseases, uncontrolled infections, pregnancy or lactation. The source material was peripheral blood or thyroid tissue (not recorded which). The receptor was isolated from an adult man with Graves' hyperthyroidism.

In DNA, the CDR3 is TGCAGCGGAGAACAGGGTGTAAATGAGCAGTTCTTC. This sequence encodes CSGEQGVNEQFF. The chain has TRBV29-1 and TRBJ1-4; possible D gene TRBD1, 6 bases. The J call may be faulty, since TRBJ2-1 better matches the DNA end. The germline gives CDR1 SQVTM, CDR2 ANQGSEA. This CDR3 comprises 12 residues.